This T cell receptor beta chain was sequenced for a study of blood T cell repertoires in COVID-19. This clone was observed a single time. The V gene's germline CDR1 is WSHSY and CDR2 SAAADI. J was trimmed by 5 bases and V by 3 bases; bases with no gene match: 11. CDR3 length: 17 residues. Repertoires were generated with immunoSEQ multiplex PCR, while TCRdb's copy carries only in-frame clones and drops some. The sample lists approximately 10,000 clones, roughly four fifths seen once, with 30% to 40% in the top ten. V gene TRBV10-2 combines with J gene TRBJ2-2; 8 positions match TRBD2. Sequencing was carried out using peripheral blood. The receptor was derived from a human donor in a cohort sampled during active COVID-19. CDR3 DNA: TGCGCCAGCAGTGAAACCTCGGGAGGGGGTGTAACCGGGGAGCTGTTTTTT. Translated: CASSETSGGGVTGELFF.